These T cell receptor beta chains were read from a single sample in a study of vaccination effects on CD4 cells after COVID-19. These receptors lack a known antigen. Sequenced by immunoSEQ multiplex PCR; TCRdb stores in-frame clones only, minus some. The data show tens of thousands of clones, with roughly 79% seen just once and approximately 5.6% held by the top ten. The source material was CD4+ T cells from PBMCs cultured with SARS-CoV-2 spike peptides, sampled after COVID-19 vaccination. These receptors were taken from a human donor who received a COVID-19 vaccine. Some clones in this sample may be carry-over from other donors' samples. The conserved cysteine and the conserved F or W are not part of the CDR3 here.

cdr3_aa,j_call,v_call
ATRETGDTGELF,TRBJ2-2,TRBV24-1
ASSFWTGAFSGANVLT,TRBJ2-6,TRBV7-8
ASSRAGTGTEAF,TRBJ1-1,TRBV19
ASSPLALGRDEQF,TRBJ2-1,TRBV5-6
ASSLTPGQGGETQY,TRBJ2-5,TRBV9
ATHRGTNSPLH,TRBJ1-6,TRBV30
ASSLGDSTYGYT,TRBJ1-2,TRBV18
ASSERGGSGNTIY,TRBJ1-3,TRBV6-1
ASSRGSGTANTEAF,TRBJ1-1,TRBV5-1
ASSVSPGADTQY,TRBJ2-3,TRBV6-4
ASSPLSSSYNEQF,TRBJ2-1,TRBV18
ATRNRGIPSTDTQY,TRBJ2-3,TRBV19
ASSPPAIQNPGHTQY,TRBJ2-3,TRBV5-4
ASRQGENEKLF,TRBJ1-4,TRBV2
ASSQGPLRGGGTEAF,TRBJ1-1,TRBV3-1/TRBV3-2
ASSSPGQSWEKLF,TRBJ1-4,TRBV28
ASSLLAGSLSYNEQF,TRBJ2-1,TRBV7-3
ASSPGGLNQPQH,TRBJ1-5,TRBV6-2/TRBV6-3
ASSLVASAGSYNSPLH,TRBJ1-6,TRBV5-1
ASSLTTGTTGTQY,TRBJ2-5,TRBV3-1/TRBV3-2
ASRFPGNTIY,TRBJ1-3,TRBV19
ASRKSGQGTGNTIY,TRBJ1-3,TRBV10-2
ASSDSSGGNYNEQF,TRBJ2-1,TRBV5-1
ASSVAGGNSPLH,TRBJ1-6,TRBV19
ASSVEPVGNTEAF,TRBJ1-1,TRBV9
ASSRPGQGAGSPLH,TRBJ1-6,TRBV6-6
ASSRTSGGAGITDTQY,TRBJ2-3,TRBV4-1
ASSQRANEKLF,TRBJ1-4,TRBV7-6
ASSLAFSSGPQH,TRBJ1-5,TRBV5-8
ASSQDQVSGANVLT,TRBJ2-6,TRBV4-3
ASSKRGGYNEQF,TRBJ2-1,TRBV7-3
ASSLAQETQY,TRBJ2-5,TRBV12-3/TRBV12-4
ASSRDSNSPLH,TRBJ1-6,TRBV10-2
ASSPLPRASTDTQY,TRBJ2-3,TRBV18
ASSQQAANTGELF,TRBJ2-2,TRBV3-1/TRBV3-2
ASSWTSGGKDTQY,TRBJ2-3,TRBV7-2
ASSLFSNTEAF,TRBJ1-1,TRBV5-4
ASSQLGSSPLH,TRBJ1-6,TRBV4-2
ASSQEWGIGTQY,TRBJ2-5,TRBV9
ASRLSTGGSGELF,TRBJ2-2,TRBV2
ASSPRTGETEAF,TRBJ1-1,TRBV18
ASSLSQQGVRNEQF,TRBJ2-1,TRBV27
ASSQDLVSGGAHTQY,TRBJ2-3,TRBV14
AIVGMNTEAF,TRBJ1-1,TRBV28
ASSQGGSNEKLF,TRBJ1-4,TRBV9
ASSWTNTEAF,TRBJ1-1,TRBV11-2
ASSLDQPQH,TRBJ1-5,TRBV4-2
ASSLTGTYGYT,TRBJ1-2,TRBV5-4
ASTPGSHGQETQY,TRBJ2-5,TRBV5-4
ASRSRSVYGYT,TRBJ1-2,TRBV5-1
SALRGTHSGNTIY,TRBJ1-3,TRBV29-1
ASSPAGGRYT,TRBJ1-2,TRBV12-3/TRBV12-4
ASSLEGGSSPLH,TRBJ1-6,TRBV27
ARSLTGREKLF,TRBJ1-4,TRBV5-3
ASSEIAGTQPQH,TRBJ1-5,TRBV10-2
ARTGRAF,TRBJ1-1,TRBV19
ASSLWTGGEADTQY,TRBJ2-3,TRBV6-5
ASSPPRWDGSNQPQH,TRBJ1-5,TRBV19